This T cell receptor beta chain was sequenced for a study of identical twins' blood T cells. On the study more broadly: About 50 million reads came from 12 libraries, six alpha, six beta.

This clonotype was counted between two and nine times. The CDR3 spans 15 residues. V dropped 6 bases and J dropped 8; count of bases not matched to a gene: 10. Germline V gene lookup returns CDR1 SGHAT and CDR2 FQNNGV. TCRdb fed the 5' RACE reads into MiXCR, producing one record per CDR3 protein. The sample has a few hundred thousand distinct CDR3 sequences, over 25% seen once. The TCR was taken from a woman between 18 and 49 years old in good health. The chain has TRBV11-2 and TRBJ1-6, with 7 bases lining up with TRBD1. The sample consisted of PBMCs. CDR3 in amino acids: CASSLGWQGDSPLHF. The DNA for the CDR3 is TGTGCCAGCAGTTTGGGGTGGCAGGGGGATTCACCCCTCCACTTT.